The 25 T cell receptor beta chains in this list originate from one sample, sequenced in a study of shared clonotypes between healthy human individuals. Generated by immunoSEQ multiplex PCR, the TCRdb table keeps only in-frame clones and is missing some. This sample has over a million clones, with 70% to 80% found just once. Sequencing was performed on memory CD4+ T cells from PBMCs. Subset of the sample: CD45RA-negative fraction. Receptors originate from a man younger than 35 in good health. Some clones in this sample may be carry-over from other donors' samples.

The J gene is TRBJ2-3, the V gene TRBV4-1, with D tentatively TRBD2 (5 bases). Germline values: CDR1 MGHRA, CDR2 YSYEKL. Trimming left V 8 bases short and J 6 bases short, with 9 bases between. The CDR3 length is 11 residues. The DNA of the CDR3 is TGCGCCAGCCGGGGTAGGGATACGCAGTATTTT. Translating it yields CASRGRDTQYF.

With respect to this clone: A read error may produce the germline difference seen at one junction end. This sequence joins TRBV28 and TRBJ1-2; 7 nucleotides match TRBD1. Germline V gene sequence: CDR1 MDHEN, CDR2 SYDVKM. The CDR3 is 15 residues long. CDR3 in amino acids: CASSPPPTGNYGCTF. The CDR3 DNA follows: TGTGCCAGCAGTCCCCCTCCGACAGGGAACTATGGCTGCACCTTC.

The rearrangement links TRBV6-1 to TRBJ2-7, with D uncertain. V was pared by 2 bases and J by 3 bases, with 14 bases between. The CDR3 runs 15 residues. Per the germline V gene, CDR1 is MNHNS and CDR2 is SASEGT. DNA for the CDR3: TGTGCCAGCAGTGAAATGTACCAGCGAGTCTACGAGCAGTACTTC. Translated: CASSEMYQRVYEQYF.

The table lists this clone with a few counts. This chain uses TRBV5-4 with TRBJ2-7; D is uncertain. Trimming took 4 bases from V and 2 from J, leaving 13 bases between them. The germline V gene has CDR1 SGHNT and CDR2 YYREEE (reference sequence). CDR3 size: 14 residues. The DNA of the CDR3 is TGTGCCAGCAGCGCAACGCCCGATACCTACGAGCAGTACTTC. Its translation: CASSATPDTYEQYF.

This sequence joins TRBV27 and TRBJ2-4; 7 bases are shared with TRBD2. V gave up 2 bases and J gave up 3 bases; unmatched junction bases: 13. In germline, CDR1 is MNHEY, CDR2 SMNVEV (reference sequence). CDR3 size: 18 residues. The CDR3 DNA is TGTGCCAGCAGTTTAATCGGGGGGAGGGTGGAGGGCAAAAACATTCAGTACTTC. It translates to CASSLIGGRVEGKNIQYF.

The chain recombines TRBV18 with TRBJ2-2; no reliable D call. Germline V gives CDR1 KGHSH, CDR2 LQKENI. The length of the CDR3 is 16 residues. V lost 4 bases to trimming and J lost 2 bases, with 14 bases between them. The CDR3 region is CASSQTSPVNTGELFF. Written as DNA, the CDR3 is TGTGCCAGCTCACAAACTTCCCCGGTAAACACCGGGGAGCTGTTTTTT.

The V and J genes are TRBV2 and TRBJ2-7; 9 bases align to TRBD2. The CDR3 sequence is 13 residues long. Germline V gene sequence: CDR1 SNHLY, CDR2 FYNNEI. V gave up 8 bases and J gave up 4 bases; unmatched junction bases: 6. The CDR3 nucleotides are TGTGCCAGCGGTAGCGGGAGTTGGTACGAGCAGTACTTC. Translating gives CASGSGSWYEQYF.

Turning to this clone: The sample has other DNA sequences that encode this CDR3 too. V is TRBV5-1 and J is TRBJ1-4; D not resolved. This CDR3 is built from 15 residues. Germline CDR1 and CDR2: SGHRS and YFSETQ. Trimming stripped 0 bases from V and 0 bases from J, with 6 bases between. This chain's CDR3 is CASSLARATNEKLFF. The CDR3 DNA sequence: TGCGCCAGCAGCTTGGCGCGGGCAACTAATGAAAAACTGTTTTTT.

The CDR3 DNA is TGCGCCAGCAGCTTGGACCTGACAGGGGGCGGCTACACCTTC. Amino acids: CASSLDLTGGGYTF. The chain joins TRBV5-1 to TRBJ1-2; 10 nucleotides line up with TRBD1. CDR3 size: 14 residues. The germline V gene has CDR1 SGHRS and CDR2 YFSETQ. V trimming: 0 bases; J trimming: 8 bases; junction bases outside the gene matches: 4.

This sequence joins TRBV5-1 and TRBJ2-7; 9 bases are shared with TRBD1. V was pared by 5 bases and J by 3 bases, with 12 bases of the junction left unmatched. This CDR3 spans 16 amino acids. CDR1 and CDR2 from the germline V gene are SGHRS and YFSETQ. The CDR3 here is CASSSTYRQGGYEQYF. Written as DNA, the CDR3 is TGCGCCAGCAGTTCGACTTATCGACAGGGGGGCTACGAGCAGTACTTC.

This chain uses TRBV28 with TRBJ1-4, with D possibly TRBD1 on 6 matching bases. Between the trimmed V and J ends, which lost 4 bases and 15 bases, there was a span of 27 bases. The CDR3 is made up of 16 amino acids. Looked up from germline, CDR1 is MDHEN and CDR2 is SYDVKM. The CDR3 sequence is CASSSHPGGGRGRMFF. CDR3 nucleotide sequence: TGTGCCAGCAGTTCACACCCCGGGGGGGGCAGGGGCCGGATGTTTTTT. Together with reference TRBV28 and TRBJ1-4, the CDR3 gives the full variable domain: DVKVTQSSRYLVKRTGEKVFLECVQDMDHENMFWYRQDPGLGLRLIYFSYDVKMKEKGDIPEGYSVSREKKERFSLILESASTNQTSMYLCASSSHPGGGRGRMFFGSGTQLSVL.

This clone showed up just a few times. V and J are TRBV7-6 and TRBJ2-5, with 8 positions matching TRBD1. Looked up from germline, CDR1 is SGHVS and CDR2 is FNYEAQ. This CDR3 is built from 15 residues. The trim removed 5 bases at V and 5 bases at J, leaving 10 bases unmatched. The CDR3 region is CASSRGQGLGETQYF. In nucleotides, the CDR3 is TGTGCCAGCAGCCGAGGACAGGGTTTAGGGGAGACCCAGTACTTC.

The chain joins TRBV7-2 to TRBJ2-7; no reliable D call. V shed 5 bases and J shed 1 base, with 9 bases lying between them. CDR1 and CDR2 from the germline V gene are SGHTA and FQGNSA. CDR3 size: 13 residues. The CDR3 is CASSVGPSYEQYF. The CDR3 DNA is TGTGCCAGCAGCGTCGGGCCTTCCTACGAGCAGTACTTC.

This clone appeared a single time. The chain joins TRBV28 to TRBJ1-4; 10 positions agree with TRBD1. The CDR3 runs to 18 residues. J was trimmed by 3 bases and V by 2 bases; bases with no gene match: 9. CDR1 is MDHEN and CDR2 is SYDVKM in the germline V gene. The CDR3 coding sequence is TGTGCCAGCAGTTTAAAGGACAGGGGGATTTGGGCTAATGAAAAACTGTTTTTT. It encodes CASSLKDRGIWANEKLFF.

The chain is built from TRBV11-2 and TRBJ2-7, with D unclear. Trimming cost V 5 bases and J 4 bases, with 9 bases left between them. The length of the CDR3 is 12 residues. Germline lookup yields CDR1 SGHAT and CDR2 FQNNGV. CDR3 DNA: TGTGCCAGCAGCCACAACAGTTACGAGCAGTACTTC. As protein: CASSHNSYEQYF.

This chain uses TRBV2 with TRBJ1-1, with TRBD1 matching over 7 bases. Germline V gene lookup returns CDR1 SNHLY and CDR2 FYNNEI. The V and J ends lost 6 bases and 3 bases, in that order; junction bases with no gene match: 10. There are 15 residues in the CDR3. DNA of the CDR3: TGTGCCAGCAGCACCAGACAGGGCGGGGACACTGAAGCTTTCTTT. Residues: CASSTRQGGDTEAFF.

The genes are TRBV10-2 and TRBJ2-5, with 8 bases lining up with TRBD2. Germline CDR1 reads WSHSY; CDR2 reads SAAADI. The CDR3 contains 13 residues. V lost 4 bases to trimming and J lost 5 bases; unmatched junction nucleotides: 3. The CDR3 is CASSGAGGETQYF. CDR3 DNA sequence: TGCGCCAGCAGTGGGGCGGGAGGCGAGACCCAGTACTTC.

This clone was picked up a small number of times. This rearrangement joins TRBV5-6 to TRBJ2-3; no clear D gene. This CDR3 has 13 residues. V was trimmed by 2 bases and J by 4 bases, leaving 8 bases between them. Looked up from germline, CDR1 is SGHDT and CDR2 is YYEEEE. In DNA form, the CDR3 reads TGTGCCAGCAGCTTTCAAAATGCAGATACGCAGTATTTT. Amino acid sequence: CASSFQNADTQYF.

This sequence joins TRBV6-5 and TRBJ2-7; 9 nucleotides agree with TRBD1. J gave up 4 bases and V 5 bases, and 6 bases lay outside the gene matches. CDR1 MNHEY and CDR2 SVGAGI come from the germline V gene. The length of the CDR3 is 14 residues. CDR3 in amino acids: CASSRGTGTYEQYF. In DNA, the CDR3 is TGTGCCAGCAGTCGCGGGACAGGGACGTACGAGCAGTACTTC.

The rearrangement joins TRBV7-3 to TRBJ2-1, with D possibly being TRBD2 (6 bases). V lost 4 bases and J lost 1, with 11 bases in between. The CDR3 is 15 residues long. From germline, CDR1 is SGHTA and CDR2 FQGTGA. The CDR3 DNA is TGTGCCAGCAGCTCCGGGAGTACGTCCTACAATGAGCAGTTCTTC. Its protein is CASSSGSTSYNEQFF.

The V and J genes are TRBV18 and TRBJ2-2; D remains unclear. The CDR3 has 13 residues. Germline V lookup: CDR1 KGHSH, CDR2 LQKENI. With 3 bases removed from V and 3 bases from J, the gap between germline ends came to 5 bases. The CDR3 region is CASSPVHTGELFF. CDR3 sequence (DNA): TGTGCCAGCTCACCGGTACACACCGGGGAGCTGTTTTTT.

This clone was observed a few times. The CDR3 loop reads CASSLELAGDLQETQYF. CDR3 DNA sequence: TGTGCCAGCAGCTTGGAACTAGCGGGGGATCTACAAGAGACCCAGTACTTC. The chain carries TRBV5-8 and TRBJ2-5; 11 positions match TRBD2. V lost 0 bases and J lost 2; bases outside the gene matches: 6. From germline, CDR1 is SGHTS and CDR2 YDEGEE. The CDR3 contains 17 residues.

This clone has just one count. J is TRBJ2-4 and V is TRBV25-1, with D perhaps TRBD1 or TRBD2 (5 bases each). Trimming took off 2 bases at V and 6 bases at J, with 14 bases between the two ends. The CDR3 length is 15 residues. The germline gives CDR1 MGHDK, CDR2 SYGVNS. The CDR3 DNA follows: TGTGCCAGCAGTGAAAGAGGGGCCGCGGGAAACATTCAGTACTTC. It specifies CASSERGAAGNIQYF.

The V and J genes are TRBV4-2 and TRBJ2-5; no definite D call. Trimming removed 0 bases at V and 1 base at J, with 9 bases between. CDR1 and CDR2 (germline): LGHNA, YNFKEQ. This CDR3 has 15 amino acids. CDR3 protein: CASSQEPTSQETQYF. Written as DNA, the CDR3 is TGTGCCAGCAGCCAAGAACCTACGTCCCAAGAGACCCAGTACTTC.

The chain couples TRBV28 to TRBJ2-7; no clear D. This CDR3 has 16 amino acids. Germline values: CDR1 MDHEN, CDR2 SYDVKM. Trimming left V 5 bases short and J 0 bases short, with 17 bases between. The CDR3 protein is CASSQLVAQSSYEQYF. CDR3 DNA: TGTGCCAGCAGTCAACTGGTAGCCCAAAGCTCCTACGAGCAGTACTTC.